This T cell receptor beta chain was sequenced during a study of control samples from healthy donors and cancer patients. Sequenced by immunoSEQ multiplex PCR; TCRdb stores in-frame clones only, minus some. The sample holds some 410,000 clones; 75% to 95% are singletons and the top ten take 5.5% to 7.5%. The source is a man in his forties with head and neck cancer. The sample consisted of PBMCs.

Here the CDR3 reads CAISGTGTGVAAFF. For the CDR3, the DNA is TGTGCCATCAGTGGAACCGGGACAGGGGTTGCAGCTTTCTTT. The genes are TRBV10-3 and TRBJ1-1, with TRBD1 matching over 10 bases. The CDR3 spans 14 residues. Germline trimming cut 4 bases from V and 10 bases from J; bases unmatched to any gene: 9. CDR1 is ENHRY, CDR2 SYGVKD, per germline.